A selection of T cell receptor beta chains follows, all from one sample in a study of beta chain features in type 1 diabetes. Produced via immunoSEQ multiplex PCR; TCRdb's table is partial and in-frame only. The sample has over 650,000 clones, roughly an eighth seen once; the top ten hold 0.04%. Sequences were obtained from naive CD4+ T cells from blood. The receptor set was obtained from a man aged 18 to 29 with type 1 diabetes. Each CDR3 is given with its conserved first and last residue. A D gene is named only where the DNA matches it firmly. Clone sizes are given selectively: once, few, many, or a class where the clone is expanded.

size,J,D,V,DNA,CDR3
-,TRBJ2-1,-,TRBV11-2,TGTGCCAGCAGCTTGATCAACGCTCTAAATGAGCAGTTCTTC,CASSLINALNEQFF
-,TRBJ1-4,-,TRBV29-1,TGCAGCGTTCGCTCCCAGGGGAATGAAAAACTGTTTTTT,CSVRSQGNEKLFF
-,TRBJ1-2,TRBD1,TRBV30,TGTGCCAAGCAGGGGGCGCCTTTTTACTATGGCTACACCTTC,CAKQGAPFYYGYTF
-,TRBJ1-4,-,TRBV18,TGTGCCAGCTCACGGGGCATGGGACGAACTAATGAAAAACTGTTTTTT,CASSRGMGRTNEKLFF
few,TRBJ2-3,TRBD2,TRBV29-1,TGCAGCGTTGCCTCTAGCGGGGCGGGTACAGATACGCAGTATTTT,CSVASSGAGTDTQYF
few,TRBJ2-2,-,TRBV14,TGTGCCAGCAGCCAACCCCTTGGAGGCGGGGAGCTGTTTTTT,CASSQPLGGGELFF
-,TRBJ2-1,-,TRBV7-2,TGTGCCAGCAGCCCATCCGTGATAGAGTCTGGTGAGCAGTTCTTC,CASSPSVIESGEQFF
few,TRBJ1-4,-,TRBV18,TGTGCCAGCTCACCTCAAGCCGACAGGATTTCTAATGAAAAACTGTTTTTT,CASSPQADRISNEKLFF
few,TRBJ2-7,TRBD1,TRBV7-2,TGTGCCAGCAGCTTAATCACAGGGGTAAACGAGCAGTACTTC,CASSLITGVNEQYF
-,TRBJ2-5,TRBD2,TRBV5-1,TGCGCCAGCAGCGTGTTCGGGGGGAAGCAAGAGACCCAGTACTTC,CASSVFGGKQETQYF
-,TRBJ2-7,-,TRBV28,TGTGCCAGCAGTTTATCCGAGATGAGGGGCGAGCAGTACTTC,CASSLSEMRGEQYF